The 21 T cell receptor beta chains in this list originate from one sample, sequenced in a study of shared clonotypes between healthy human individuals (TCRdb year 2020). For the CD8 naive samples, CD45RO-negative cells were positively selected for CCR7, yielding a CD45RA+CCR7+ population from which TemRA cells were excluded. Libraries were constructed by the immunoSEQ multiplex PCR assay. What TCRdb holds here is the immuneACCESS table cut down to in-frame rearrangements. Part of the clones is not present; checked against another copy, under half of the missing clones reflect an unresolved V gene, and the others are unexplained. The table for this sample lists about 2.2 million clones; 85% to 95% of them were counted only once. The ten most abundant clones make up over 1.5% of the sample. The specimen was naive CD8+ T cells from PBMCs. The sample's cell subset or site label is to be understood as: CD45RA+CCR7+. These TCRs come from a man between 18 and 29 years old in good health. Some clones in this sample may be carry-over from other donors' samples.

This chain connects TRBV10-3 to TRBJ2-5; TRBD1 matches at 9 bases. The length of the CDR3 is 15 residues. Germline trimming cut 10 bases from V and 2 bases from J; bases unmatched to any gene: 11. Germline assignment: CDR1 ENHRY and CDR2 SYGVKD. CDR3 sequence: CATSGTGLDQETQYF. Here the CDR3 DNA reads TGTGCCACGTCCGGGACAGGGCTAGATCAAGAGACCCAGTACTTC.

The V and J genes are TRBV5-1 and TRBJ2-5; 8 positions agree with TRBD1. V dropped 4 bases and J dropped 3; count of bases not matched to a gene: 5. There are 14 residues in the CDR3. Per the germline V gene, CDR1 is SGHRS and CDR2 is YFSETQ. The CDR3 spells CASSARTGKETQYF. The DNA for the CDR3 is TGCGCCAGCAGCGCCCGGACAGGGAAAGAGACCCAGTACTTC.

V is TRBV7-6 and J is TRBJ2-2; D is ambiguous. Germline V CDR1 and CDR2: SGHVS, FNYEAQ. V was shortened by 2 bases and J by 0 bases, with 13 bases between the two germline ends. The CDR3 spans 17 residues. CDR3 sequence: CASSLPSRRPNTGELFF. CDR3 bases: TGTGCCAGCAGCTTACCGTCTAGACGGCCGAACACCGGGGAGCTGTTTTTT.

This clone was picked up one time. DNA for the CDR3: TGTGCCAGCAGCCCCCTAGGGTTGCGAAGCTCCTACAATGAGCAGTTCTTC. This translates into CASSPLGLRSSYNEQFF. The rearrangement links TRBV5-4 to TRBJ2-1; no reliable D call. CDR1 SGHNT and CDR2 YYREEE come from the germline V gene (reference sequence). The CDR3 runs 17 residues. V lost 4 bases, J lost 0 bases, and 17 bases lay in between.

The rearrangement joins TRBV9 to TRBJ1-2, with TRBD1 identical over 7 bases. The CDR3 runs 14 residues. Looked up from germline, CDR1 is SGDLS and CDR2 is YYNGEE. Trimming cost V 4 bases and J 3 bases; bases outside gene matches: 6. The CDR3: CASSNRQGHYGYTF. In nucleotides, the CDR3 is TGTGCCAGCAGCAACCGACAGGGTCACTATGGCTACACCTTC.

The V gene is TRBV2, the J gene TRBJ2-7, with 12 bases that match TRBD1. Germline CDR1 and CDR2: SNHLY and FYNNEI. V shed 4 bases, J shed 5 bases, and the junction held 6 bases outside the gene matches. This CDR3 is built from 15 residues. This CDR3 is CASSVMGQGADEQYF. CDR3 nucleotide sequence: TGTGCCAGCAGTGTTATGGGACAGGGGGCCGACGAGCAGTACTTC. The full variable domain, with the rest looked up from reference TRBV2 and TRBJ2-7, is EPEVTQTPSHQVTQMGQEVILRCVPISNHLYFYWYRQILGQKVEFLVSFYNNEISEKSEIFDDQFSVERPDGSNFTLKIRSTKLEDSAMYFCASSVMGQGADEQYFGPGTRLTVT.

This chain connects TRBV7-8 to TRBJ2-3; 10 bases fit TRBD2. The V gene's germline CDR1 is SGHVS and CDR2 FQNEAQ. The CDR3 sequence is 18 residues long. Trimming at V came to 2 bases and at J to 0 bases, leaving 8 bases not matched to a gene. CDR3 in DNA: TGTGCCAGCAGCTTATCCCAAGGGACTAGCGCTAGCACAGATACGCAGTATTTT. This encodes CASSLSQGTSASTDTQYF.

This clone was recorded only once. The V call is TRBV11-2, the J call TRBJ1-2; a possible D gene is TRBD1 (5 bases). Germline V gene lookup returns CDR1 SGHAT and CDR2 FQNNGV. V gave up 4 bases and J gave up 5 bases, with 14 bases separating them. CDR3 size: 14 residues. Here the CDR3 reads CASSYPDSEYGYTF. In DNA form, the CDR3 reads TGTGCCAGCAGCTACCCAGACAGCGAATATGGCTACACCTTC.

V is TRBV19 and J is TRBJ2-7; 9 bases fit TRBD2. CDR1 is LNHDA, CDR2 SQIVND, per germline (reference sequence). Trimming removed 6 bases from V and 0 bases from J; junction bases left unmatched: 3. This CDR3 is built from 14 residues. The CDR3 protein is CASSASGASYEQYF. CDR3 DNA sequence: TGTGCCAGTAGCGCTAGCGGGGCCTCCTACGAGCAGTACTTC.

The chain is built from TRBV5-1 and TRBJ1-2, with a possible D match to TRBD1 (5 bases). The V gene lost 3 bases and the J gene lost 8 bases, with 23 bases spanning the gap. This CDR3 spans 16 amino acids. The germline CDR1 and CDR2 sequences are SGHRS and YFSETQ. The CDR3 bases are TGCGCCAGCAGCTACCGACAGACCACTGAACTGGACGGCTACACCTTC. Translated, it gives CASSYRQTTELDGYTF.

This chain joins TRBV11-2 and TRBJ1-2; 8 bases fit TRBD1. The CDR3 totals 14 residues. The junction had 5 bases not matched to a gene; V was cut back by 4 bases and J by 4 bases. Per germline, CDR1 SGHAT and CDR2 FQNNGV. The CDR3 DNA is TGTGCCAGCAGCTCCGGACAGGGAGTCTATGGCTACACCTTC. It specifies CASSSGQGVYGYTF. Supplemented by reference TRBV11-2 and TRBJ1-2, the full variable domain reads EAGVAQSPRYKIIEKRQSVAFWCNPISGHATLYWYQQILGQGPKLLIQFQNNGVVDDSQLPKDRFSAERLKGVDSTLKIQPAKLEDSAVYLCASSSGQGVYGYTFGSGTRLTVV.

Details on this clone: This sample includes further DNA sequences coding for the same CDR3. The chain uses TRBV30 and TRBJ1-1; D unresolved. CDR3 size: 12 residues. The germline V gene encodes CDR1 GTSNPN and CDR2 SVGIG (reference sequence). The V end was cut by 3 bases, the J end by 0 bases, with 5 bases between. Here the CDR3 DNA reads TGTGCCTGGAGCGGGTTGAACACTGAAGCTTTCTTT. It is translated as CAWSGLNTEAFF.

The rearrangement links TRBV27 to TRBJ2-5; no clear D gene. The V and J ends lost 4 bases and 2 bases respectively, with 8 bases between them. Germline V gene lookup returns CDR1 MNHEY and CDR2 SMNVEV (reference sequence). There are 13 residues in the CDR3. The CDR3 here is CASSYQNQETQYF. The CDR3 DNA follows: TGTGCCAGCAGTTATCAAAATCAAGAGACCCAGTACTTC.

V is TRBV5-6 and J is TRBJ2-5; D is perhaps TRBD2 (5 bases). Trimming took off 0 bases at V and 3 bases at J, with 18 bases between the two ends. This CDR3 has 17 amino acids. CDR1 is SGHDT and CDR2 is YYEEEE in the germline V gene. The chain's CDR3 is CASSLATGWEMEETQYF. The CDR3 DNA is TGTGCCAGCAGCTTGGCGACCGGGTGGGAGATGGAAGAGACCCAGTACTTC.

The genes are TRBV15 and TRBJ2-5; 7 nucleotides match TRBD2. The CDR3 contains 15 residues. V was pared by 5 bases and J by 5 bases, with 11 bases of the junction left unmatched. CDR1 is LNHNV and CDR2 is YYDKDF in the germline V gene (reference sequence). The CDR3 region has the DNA TGTGCCACCAGCGTCTGGCGGGGGATAGGCGAGACCCAGTACTTC. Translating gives CATSVWRGIGETQYF. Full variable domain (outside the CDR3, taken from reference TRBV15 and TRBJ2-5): DAMVIQNPRYQVTQFGKPVTLSCSQTLNHNVMYWYQQKSSQAPKLLFHYYDKDFNNEADTPDNFQSRRPNTSFCFLDIRSPGLGDTAMYLCATSVWRGIGETQYFGPGTRLLVL.

The CDR3 coding sequence is TGCGCCAGCAGCCAAGATATCGGGGGACAGGGGTACAATGAGCAGTTCTTC. Its translation: CASSQDIGGQGYNEQFF. The rearrangement uses TRBV4-3 and TRBJ2-1; 10 bases line up with TRBD1. After removal of 0 bases from V and 4 bases from J, the junction contained 6 bases not matched to a gene. The CDR3 has 17 amino acids. Germline CDR1 reads LGHNA; CDR2 reads YSLEER.

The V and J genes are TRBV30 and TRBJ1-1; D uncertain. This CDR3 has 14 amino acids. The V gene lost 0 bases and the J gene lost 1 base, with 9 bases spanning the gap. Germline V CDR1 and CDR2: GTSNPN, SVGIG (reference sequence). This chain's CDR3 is CAWSVFGQNTEAFF. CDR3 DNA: TGTGCCTGGAGTGTATTCGGTCAGAACACTGAAGCTTTCTTT.

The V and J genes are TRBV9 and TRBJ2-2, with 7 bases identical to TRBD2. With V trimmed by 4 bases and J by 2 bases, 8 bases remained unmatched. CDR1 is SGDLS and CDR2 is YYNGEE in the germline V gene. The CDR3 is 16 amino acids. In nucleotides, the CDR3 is TGTGCCAGCAGCCCGACTAGCACGAAAAACACCGGGGAGCTGTTTTTT. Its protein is CASSPTSTKNTGELFF.

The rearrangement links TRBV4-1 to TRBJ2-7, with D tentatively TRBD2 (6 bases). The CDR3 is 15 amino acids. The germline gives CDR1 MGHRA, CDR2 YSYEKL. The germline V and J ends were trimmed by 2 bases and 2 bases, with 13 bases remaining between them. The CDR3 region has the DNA TGCGCCAGCAGCCAACGGGAGTTGGGGGCCTACGAGCAGTACTTC. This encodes CASSQRELGAYEQYF.

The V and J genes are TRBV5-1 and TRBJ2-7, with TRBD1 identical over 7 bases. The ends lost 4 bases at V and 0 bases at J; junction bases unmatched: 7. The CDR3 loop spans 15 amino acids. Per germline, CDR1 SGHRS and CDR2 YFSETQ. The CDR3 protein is CASSARTGHSYEQYF. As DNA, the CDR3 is TGCGCCAGCAGCGCACGGACAGGCCACTCCTACGAGCAGTACTTC.

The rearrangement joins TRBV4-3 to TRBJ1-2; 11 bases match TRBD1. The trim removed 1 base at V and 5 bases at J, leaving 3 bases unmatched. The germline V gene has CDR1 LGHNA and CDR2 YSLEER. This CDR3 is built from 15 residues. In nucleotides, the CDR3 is TGCGCCAGCAGCCAAGTCGGACAGGGGGCATATGGCTACACCTTC. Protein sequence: CASSQVGQGAYGYTF.